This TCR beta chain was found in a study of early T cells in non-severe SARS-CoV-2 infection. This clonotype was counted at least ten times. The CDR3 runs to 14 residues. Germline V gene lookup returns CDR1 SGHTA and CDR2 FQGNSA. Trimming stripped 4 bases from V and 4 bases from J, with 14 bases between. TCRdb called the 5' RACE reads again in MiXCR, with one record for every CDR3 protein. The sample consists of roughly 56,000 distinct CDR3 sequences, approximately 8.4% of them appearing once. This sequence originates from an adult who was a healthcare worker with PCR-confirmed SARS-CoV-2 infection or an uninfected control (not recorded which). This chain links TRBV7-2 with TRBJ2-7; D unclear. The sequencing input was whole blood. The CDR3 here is CASSSPRMGYEQYF. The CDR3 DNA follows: TGTGCCAGCAGCTCCCCCCGGATGGGGTACGAGCAGTACTTC.